This TCR beta chain was documented in a study of CXCR3-negative and CXCR3-positive naive CD8 T cells. Study-level findings and limits: Comparison of naive subsets found surface CD5 to be comparable, and TCR strength was inferred on the basis of TRB CDR3 properties. More hydrophobic TRB CDR3s occurred in CXCR3-positive than in CXCR3-negative naive cells.

In preparing the TRB cDNA libraries, 5' RACE with UMI labels was used. TCRdb re-called the 5' RACE reads and shows each CDR3 protein once, DNA omitted. This sample's table reports about 63,000 distinct CDR3 sequences. CDR1 SGHAT and CDR2 FQNNGV come from the germline V gene. This CDR3 has 13 amino acids. With respect to this clonotype: Its antigen is not identified.

This TCR was sampled from a human donor in good health. Some clones in this sample may be carry-over from other donors' samples. The sequenced material came from naive CXCR3+ CD8+ T cells from blood. Subset reported: CD45RO-CCR7+CD27+CD95- naive CD8+ T cells expressing CXCR3 (TNR3+). This chain uses TRBV11-2 with TRBJ2-7; as DNA is missing, the TRBD1 call by TCRdb cannot be tested. CDR3: CASKGTETYEQYF.